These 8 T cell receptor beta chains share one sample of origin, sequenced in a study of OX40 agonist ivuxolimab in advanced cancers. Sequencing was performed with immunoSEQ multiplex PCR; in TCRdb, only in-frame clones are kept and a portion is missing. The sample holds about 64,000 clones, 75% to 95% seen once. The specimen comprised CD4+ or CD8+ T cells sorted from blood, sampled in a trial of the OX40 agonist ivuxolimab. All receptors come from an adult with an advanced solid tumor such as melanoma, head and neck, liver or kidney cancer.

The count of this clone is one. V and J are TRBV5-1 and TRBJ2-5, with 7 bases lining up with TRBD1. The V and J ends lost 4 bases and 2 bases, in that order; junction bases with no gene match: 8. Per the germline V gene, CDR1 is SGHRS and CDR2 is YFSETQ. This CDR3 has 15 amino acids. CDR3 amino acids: CASSPMGQKQETQYF. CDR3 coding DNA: TGCGCCAGCAGCCCGATGGGACAGAAACAAGAGACCCAGTACTTC.

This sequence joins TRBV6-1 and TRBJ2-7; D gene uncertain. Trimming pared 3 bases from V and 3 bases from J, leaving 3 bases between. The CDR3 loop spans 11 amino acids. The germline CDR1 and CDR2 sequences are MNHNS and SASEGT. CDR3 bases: TGTGCCAGCAGTGACTTCTACGAGCAGTACTTC. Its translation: CASSDFYEQYF.

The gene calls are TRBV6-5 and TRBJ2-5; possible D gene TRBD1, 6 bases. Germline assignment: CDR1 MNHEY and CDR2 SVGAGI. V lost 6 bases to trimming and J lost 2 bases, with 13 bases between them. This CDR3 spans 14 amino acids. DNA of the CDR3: TGTGCCAGCAGAAGGGGACAAATTCAAGAGACCCAGTACTTC. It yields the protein CASRRGQIQETQYF.

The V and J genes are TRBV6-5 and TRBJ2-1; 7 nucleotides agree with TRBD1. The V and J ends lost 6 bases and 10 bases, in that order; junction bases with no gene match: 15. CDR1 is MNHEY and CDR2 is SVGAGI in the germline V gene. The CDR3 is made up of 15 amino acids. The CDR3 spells CASRRYRGLWGEQFF. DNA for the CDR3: TGTGCCAGCAGGAGGTACAGGGGATTATGGGGCGAGCAGTTCTTC.

For the CDR3, the DNA is TGTGCCAGTAGTACACAGGGGAATAATCAGCCCCAGCATTTT. It is translated as CASSTQGNNQPQHF. The genes are TRBV19 and TRBJ1-5; 7 bases are a match to TRBD1. Germline values: CDR1 LNHDA, CDR2 SQIVND (reference sequence). There are 14 residues in the CDR3. The J segment lost 4 bases and the V segment lost 4 bases, leaving 4 bases of the junction unmatched.

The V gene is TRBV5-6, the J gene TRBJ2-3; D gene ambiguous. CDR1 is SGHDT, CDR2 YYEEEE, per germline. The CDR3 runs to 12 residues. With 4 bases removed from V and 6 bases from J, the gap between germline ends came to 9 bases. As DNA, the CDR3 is TGTGCCAGCAGCCCGCCGGACGATACGCAGTATTTT. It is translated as CASSPPDDTQYF.

CDR3 sequence: CASSVGRQGDFGYTF. In DNA, the CDR3 is TGTGCCAGCAGCGTAGGTCGGCAGGGTGATTTTGGCTACACCTTC. V and J are TRBV9 and TRBJ1-2, with D perhaps TRBD1 (5 bases). Germline CDR1 and CDR2: SGDLS and YYNGEE. The germline V and J ends were trimmed by 0 bases and 7 bases, with 16 bases remaining between them. The CDR3 runs to 15 residues.

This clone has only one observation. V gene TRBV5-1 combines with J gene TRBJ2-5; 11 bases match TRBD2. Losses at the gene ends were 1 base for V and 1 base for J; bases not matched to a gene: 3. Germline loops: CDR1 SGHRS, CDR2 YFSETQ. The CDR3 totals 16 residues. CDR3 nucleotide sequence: TGCGCCAGCAGCTTGCTAGCGGGAGGTCCCCAAGAGACCCAGTACTTC. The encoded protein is CASSLLAGGPQETQYF.